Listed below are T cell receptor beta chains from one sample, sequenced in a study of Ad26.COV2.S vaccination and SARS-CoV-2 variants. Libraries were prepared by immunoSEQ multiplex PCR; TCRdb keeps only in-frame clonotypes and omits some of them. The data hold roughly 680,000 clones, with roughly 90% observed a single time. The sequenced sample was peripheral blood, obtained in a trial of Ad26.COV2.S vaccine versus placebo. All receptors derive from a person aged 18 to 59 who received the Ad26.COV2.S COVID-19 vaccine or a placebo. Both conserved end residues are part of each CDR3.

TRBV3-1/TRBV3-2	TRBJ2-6	CASSQDLGGVFAGANVLTF
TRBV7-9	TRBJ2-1	CASSYSGTGVEQFF
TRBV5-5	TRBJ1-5	CASSTGTDSNQPQHF
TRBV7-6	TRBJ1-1	CASSLAGVGGTEAFF
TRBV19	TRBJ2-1	CASSVAGGHNEQFF
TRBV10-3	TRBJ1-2	CAISQGDYGYTF
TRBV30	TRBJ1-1	CQGRSTGTEAFF
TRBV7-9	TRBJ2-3	CASRILRGRRTDTQYF
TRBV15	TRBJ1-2	CATSRPGLSYGYTF
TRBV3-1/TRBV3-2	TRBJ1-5	CASSQGPSNQPQHF
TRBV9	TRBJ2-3	CASSGGGIPTDTQYF
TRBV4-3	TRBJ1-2	CASSQLPGRDGYTF
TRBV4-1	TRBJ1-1	CASSQDQAPGTEAFF
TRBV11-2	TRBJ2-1	CASFSGRGAEQFF
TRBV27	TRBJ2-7	CASSPSGEQYF
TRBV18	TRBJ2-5	CASSPQALDGETQYF
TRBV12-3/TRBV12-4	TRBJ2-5	CASMDRVRETQYF
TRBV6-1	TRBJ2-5	CASSEDRGKETQYF
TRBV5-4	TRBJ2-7	CASSGRTDLGEQYF
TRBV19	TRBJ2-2	CASSIAGRRTGELFF
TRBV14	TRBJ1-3	CASSLEDGNTIYF
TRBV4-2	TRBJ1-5	CASSQEGAQGRQPQHF
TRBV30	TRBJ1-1	CAWSTDPGHMNTEAFF
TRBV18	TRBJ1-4	CASSQGRDEKLFF
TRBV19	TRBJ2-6	CASSSRQGLPSGANVLTF
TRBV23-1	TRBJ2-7	CASTPGRASYEQYF
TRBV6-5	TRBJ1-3	CASSYLGGNTIYF
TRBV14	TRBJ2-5	CASSQELAAWGTQYF
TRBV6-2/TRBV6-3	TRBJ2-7	CASSYLGDSYEQYF
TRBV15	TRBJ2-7	CATSSRLAARNEQYF
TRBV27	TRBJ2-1	CASSFLAGSNEQFF
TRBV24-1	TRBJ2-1	CATSGGGEQFF
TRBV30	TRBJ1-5	CAWSVRGLSNQPQHF
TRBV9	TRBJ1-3	CASSVSGSGNTIYF
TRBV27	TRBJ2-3	CASSISRLTDTQYF